Here is one T cell receptor (beta chain) with its context. The source of the sample is a study of T cell responses to AZD1222 COVID-19 vaccine. Only in-frame clones appear in the TCRdb table, and some are missing; sequencing was by immunoSEQ multiplex PCR. The sample has 95,000 to 100,000 clones; about 90% are singletons. This CDR3 has 11 amino acids. The germline CDR1 and CDR2 sequences are DFQATT and SNEGSKA (reference sequence). Between the trimmed V and J ends, which lost 6 bases and 3 bases, there was a span of 8 bases. The sequences come from peripheral blood, collected 28 days after the second AZD1222 dose. The chain recombines TRBV20-1 with TRBJ2-5; TRBD2 might be the D (6 bases). The sequence came from an adult who received the AZD1222 COVID-19 vaccine. Written as DNA, the CDR3 is TGCAGTGCCCAGCGGGAAGAGACCCAGTACTTC. Translated, it gives CSAQREETQYF.